Each of the 8 T cell receptor beta chains below was sequenced from the same sample in a study of T cell repertoires in cytomegalovirus infection. TCRdb re-analysed the reads in MiXCR, keeping a single row per CDR3 protein. This table has 350,000 to 400,000 distinct CDR3 sequences, approximately 35% appearing once. Their recognized antigens are unknown. This sample comprised cultured PBMCs, obtained from culture after CMV antigen stimulation. These TCRs come from a human donor in good health (CMV status not recorded). Some clones in this sample may be carry-over from other donors' samples.

J is TRBJ2-3 and V is TRBV28; no firm D call. CDR1 is MDHEN, CDR2 SYDVKM, per germline. This CDR3 is 17 amino acids long. V was trimmed by 6 bases and J by 0 bases, leaving 19 bases between them. The CDR3 spells CASRSTQGQPSTDTQYF. As DNA, the CDR3 is TGTGCCAGCAGATCTACCCAAGGGCAGCCTAGCACAGATACGCAGTATTTT.

This clonotype has at least ten counts. The chain links TRBV7-2 to TRBJ2-1; 11 bases map to TRBD2. With V trimmed by 2 bases and J by 7 bases, 7 bases remained unmatched. Germline assignment: CDR1 SGHTA and CDR2 FQGNSA. There are 16 residues in the CDR3. The CDR3 DNA sequence: TGTGCCAGCAGCTTACTGCCTAGCGGGAGGAGGAATGAGCAGTTCTTC. This gives the protein CASSLLPSGRRNEQFF.

This chain links TRBV28 with TRBJ1-4, with TRBD1 matching 8 bases. The V segment lost 4 bases and the J segment 8 bases; nucleotides outside the gene matches: 12. In germline, CDR1 is MDHEN, CDR2 SYDVKM. The length of the CDR3 is 16 residues. CDR3 nucleotide sequence: TGTGCCAGCAGTTCCTCAAGGACAGGGCTGGGGGAAAAACTGTTTTTT. Its protein product is CASSSSRTGLGEKLFF.

This clonotype is a singleton in its sample. The chain joins TRBV19 to TRBJ2-3; D might be TRBD2 (5 bases). Germline assignment: CDR1 LNHDA and CDR2 SQIVND (reference sequence). V was shortened by 1 base and J by 2 bases, with 10 bases between the two germline ends. This CDR3 has 15 amino acids. CDR3 sequence reads: CASSIVGADTDTQYF. The CDR3 DNA reads TGTGCCAGTAGTATAGTGGGAGCGGACACAGATACGCAGTATTTT.

The chain carries TRBV6-6 and TRBJ1-4, with no clear D. Trimming removed 9 bases at V and 7 bases at J, with 15 bases between. This CDR3 spans 13 amino acids. The germline V gene encodes CDR1 MNHNY and CDR2 SVGAGI (reference sequence). CDR3 in amino acids: CASIFHLGEKLFF. CDR3 bases: TGTGCCAGTATATTCCACTTGGGTGAAAAACTGTTTTTT.

V is TRBV5-1 and J is TRBJ2-3; 11 bases align to TRBD2. J was trimmed by 2 bases and V by 3 bases; bases with no gene match: 5. This CDR3 region has 16 residues. Germline V CDR1 and CDR2: SGHRS, YFSETQ. The CDR3 region is CASSWGTSGNTDTQYF. The CDR3 DNA is TGCGCCAGCAGCTGGGGGACTAGCGGAAACACAGATACGCAGTATTTT.

A note on this clonotype: An end of the junction differs from the germline gene, which may be a read error. The chain couples TRBV4-1 to TRBJ1-3; tentative D call: TRBD1 (5 bases). This CDR3 has 17 residues. The germline CDR1 and CDR2 sequences are MGHRA and YSYEKL. CDR3 in amino acids: CASSQGVPVGSGNTIYF. The CDR3 coding sequence is TGTGCCAGCAGCCAAGGGGTTCCCGTGGGCTCTGGAAACACCATATATTTT.

The chain combines TRBV4-1 with TRBJ1-1; TRBD1 agrees at 9 bases. The CDR3 is 15 amino acids. Germline CDR1 and CDR2: MGHRA and YSYEKL. V lost 2 bases to trimming and J lost 1 base; unmatched junction nucleotides: 2. CDR3 sequence reads: CASSQPGQGNTEAFF. CDR3 DNA sequence: TGCGCCAGCAGCCAACCGGGACAGGGGAACACTGAAGCTTTCTTT.